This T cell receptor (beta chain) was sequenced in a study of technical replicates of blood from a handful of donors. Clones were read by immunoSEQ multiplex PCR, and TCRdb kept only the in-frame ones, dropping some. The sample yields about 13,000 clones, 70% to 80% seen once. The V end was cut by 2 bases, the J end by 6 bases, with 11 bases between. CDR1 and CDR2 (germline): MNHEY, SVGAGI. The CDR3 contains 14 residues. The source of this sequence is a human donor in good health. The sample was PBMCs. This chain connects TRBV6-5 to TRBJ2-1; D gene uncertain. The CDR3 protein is CASSYDPYGNEQFF. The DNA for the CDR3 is TGTGCCAGCAGTTACGATCCGTACGGCAATGAGCAGTTCTTC.